Below, one TCR beta chain is given with its context. This record belongs to a study of blood T cell repertoires in COVID-19. Study summary: Sites across the United States, Italy and Spain contributed samples from acute and convalescent COVID-19. T cells, B-cell-depleted T cells, or PBMCs provided the cDNA or gDNA that served as material.

In germline, CDR1 is MNHEY, CDR2 SVGAGI. Trimming pared 2 bases from V and 12 bases from J, leaving 14 bases between. The CDR3 loop spans 12 amino acids. Authors' methods: Scientists estimated how many nucleated cells there were by amplifying reference gene primers. Here immunoSEQ multiplex PCR was the method, and the copy in TCRdb shows in-frame clones only, minus some. V and J calls and clone size are copied from that table; D and trimming were computed from the DNA. The profile shows some 160,000 clones, around 91% of them singletons. V usage is TRBV6-5 and J usage is TRBJ2-7; TRBD1 is a possible D gene (6 bases). The receptor's source is a woman aged 60-70 years with active COVID-19. Sequencing was done on a sample of peripheral blood. The CDR3 coding sequence is TGTGCCAGCAGTTACGGGGGCGAACGGTGGTACTTC. Its translation is CASSYGGERWYF.